What follows describes a single T cell receptor beta chain. No antigen is known for it. Base qualities are not recorded, but no much larger clone differs from it by a single base. The CDR3 measures 15 amino acids from cysteine to phenylalanine. Kept here is only the CDR3 DNA, which spans 45 bases and is read in frame from base 1. For this chain, trimming is 6 bases at the V end and 1 base at the J end, and the number of junction bases without a gene match is 6. The germline V gene specifies SNHLY as CDR1 and FYNNEI as CDR2. In light of the paper, this sample's time point label describes: baseline before first vaccination. The vaccinee samples were drawn from two UK trials, COV001 and COV002, one of which was a single-blind randomized controlled phase 2/3 trial testing AZD1222 (ChAdOx1 nCoV-19) in healthy adults. For TCRbeta chain sequencing, PBMC samples were collected from trial participants at day 0 and at day 28 after the second dose.

The CDR3 regions of human TCRbeta chains were analyzed by immunosequencing. The authors processed their data as follows. TCRs in the repertoires were compared against a reference library of SARS-CoV-2-specific TCRs that had been generated with the MIRA antigen-specificity platform. Breadth meant the fraction of unique TCRs that were SARS-CoV-2-associated, whereas depth meant the fraction of total T cells that were SARS-CoV-2-associated. Using the MIRA data, every spike-specific TCR was mapped to the spike region that the TCR reacted to and assigned to either a CD4 or a CD8 class. Log10-transformed breadth and depth values were compared by one-way ANOVA with Sidak's multiple comparisons tests. The table comes from immuneACCESS by way of TCRdb, which keeps in-frame sequences with V and J called. Part of the clones is missing from these tables; in studies checked, under half for an unresolved V gene and the rest for unknown reasons. D and trimming come from the DNA, and the V and J calls and clone size come from that table. The table for this sample lists 150,000 or so clones; 80% to 95% of them were counted only once. Jointly, the top ten make up 4.4% of the sample.

The data originate from a study of T cell responses to AZD1222 COVID-19 vaccine (TCRdb year 2021). In the study overall: AZD1222 recipients given second doses at about 4 weeks or at about 12 weeks were pooled, since spike-specific TCR depth and breadth were not found to differ between the two schedules. A total of just over 230 trial participants underwent TCR sequencing, of whom about 200 had received two doses of AZD1222 and around 26 had received two doses of the MenACWY control vaccine. Enrollment into the trials was organized by age into subgroups of 18-55, 56-69 and 70-plus years, and those subgroups contained roughly 150, 30 and 60 TCR-sequenced participants, respectively. On the study overall, not on this receptor specifically: No day 14 peak-response samples were available, so repertoires were characterized only after the peak T cell response. Only five to seven AZD1222 recipients were SARS-CoV-2 seropositive at baseline, limiting conclusions about previously exposed vaccinees. Participants were mostly white British, with more females than males. The authors suggested clonal diversity may have been underestimated. The whole spike protein was spanned by vaccine-associated CD4 TCRs, and dominant responses were seen in regions 160-218 and 743-854. After two AZD1222 doses, spike-specific TCR breadth and depth were significantly higher than at day 0 and than in MenACWY recipients. Epitopes outside the regions mutated in the B.1.351 and B.1.1.7 variants were reportedly recognized by nearly half of the unique spike-specific TCRs. The 56-69-year group was small, and its depth increase did not reach significance, likely because of low power.

The input for sequencing was peripheral blood, taken on day 0 of AZD1222 vaccination. Recombination connected TRBV2 to TRBJ2-1; 7 bases in between match TRBD1. The clonotype was recovered from an adult in good health. This receptor has the CDR3 CASRGWTGSYNEQFF. Here is the DNA: TGTGCCAGCAGGGGGTGGACAGGATCCTACAATGAGCAGTTCTTC.